These 21 T cell receptor beta chains share one sample of origin, sequenced in a study of blood T cells in healthy people across ages. Sample-barcoded 5' priming and a J-beta primer mix drove a second PCR of about 7 to 12 cycles. MiXCR was run by TCRdb on the 5' RACE reads, yielding one entry per CDR3 protein. The sample has roughly 2 million distinct CDR3 sequences; around half are singletons. Sequenced input: blood. These receptors were collected from a woman aged 40 to 50 in good health.

V and J are TRBV20-1 and TRBJ2-7; D gene unclear. Deletions cut 0 bases from V and 1 base from J, with 22 bases between. CDR1 and CDR2 from the germline V gene are DFQATT and SNEGSKA (reference sequence). CDR3 length: 18 amino acids. In DNA form, the CDR3 reads TGCAGTGCTAGAGATCTGACACCAATCACTGGATCATCCTACGAGCAGTACTTC. It specifies CSARDLTPITGSSYEQYF.

The gene calls are TRBV24-1 and TRBJ2-3; D perhaps matches TRBD2 (6 bases). This CDR3 contains 14 residues. The germline CDR1 and CDR2 sequences are KGHDR and SFDVKD. V lost 5 bases and J lost 1, with 9 bases in between. The CDR3 here is CATSGSSGTDTQYF. The DNA of the CDR3 is TGTGCCACCAGTGGTTCTAGCGGCACAGATACGCAGTATTTT.

The chain uses TRBV5-1 and TRBJ2-1; possibly TRBD2 for D (6 bases). In germline, CDR1 is SGHRS, CDR2 YFSETQ. The CDR3 consists of 19 residues. Trimming took off 0 bases at V and 6 bases at J, with 25 bases between the two ends. CDR3: CASSLAPLGGIRVSNEQFF. The CDR3 DNA follows: TGCGCCAGCAGCTTGGCCCCCCTTGGAGGGATTCGAGTATCCAATGAGCAGTTCTTC.

Worth noting for this clonotype: Germline is not matched at one junction end, which may reflect a read error. The rearrangement links TRBV20-1 to TRBJ1-6; no reliable D call. Germline V lookup: CDR1 DFQATT, CDR2 SNEGSKA (reference sequence). The CDR3 is 18 residues long. CDR3 nucleotide sequence: TGCAGTGCTAGTTCTGGAGATATTCTGAGCTCCTATAATTCACCCCACCACTTT. This codes for CSASSGDILSSYNSPHHF.

The chain uses TRBV7-3 and TRBJ2-3, with D unclear. This CDR3 contains 13 residues. Germline-derived CDR1 and CDR2 are SGHTA and FQGTGA. V was shortened by 5 bases and J by 5 bases, with 11 bases between the two germline ends. CDR3 residues: CASSPWRRDTQYF. The CDR3 bases are TGTGCCAGCAGCCCATGGCGGCGAGATACGCAGTATTTT.

V and J are TRBV7-9 and TRBJ2-3, with D tentatively TRBD2 (7 bases). Trimming stripped 1 base from V and 13 bases from J, with 15 bases between. The CDR3 contains 13 residues. In germline, CDR1 is SEHNR, CDR2 FQNEAQ (reference sequence). The CDR3 spells CASSLVRQGREYF. Here the CDR3 DNA reads TGTGCCAGCAGCTTAGTCCGCCAGGGGAGGGAGTATTTT.

The rearrangement links TRBV20-1 to TRBJ1-4, with no clear D. CDR3 length equals 14 residues. Trimming took 3 bases from V and 8 from J, leaving 16 bases between them. Germline V lookup: CDR1 DFQATT, CDR2 SNEGSKA (reference sequence). CDR3 loop: CSASRSPLGEKLFF. In DNA form, the CDR3 reads TGCAGTGCTAGTCGGTCACCCCTCGGGGAAAAACTGTTTTTT.

In this sample, this clonotype turned up many times. The J gene is TRBJ2-4, the V gene TRBV29-1; D may be TRBD1 or TRBD2 (5 bases each). The CDR3 is made up of 14 amino acids. In germline, CDR1 is SQVTM, CDR2 ANQGSEA. V was shortened by 4 bases and J by 6 bases, with 16 bases between the two germline ends. Here the CDR3 DNA reads TGCAGCGTTGGTAATACAGGTGGAGGAAACATTCAGTACTTC. It encodes CSVGNTGGGNIQYF. The full variable domain, in which reference TRBV29-1 and TRBJ2-4 provide the parts outside the CDR3, is SAVISQKPSRDICQRGTSLTIQCQVDSQVTMMFWYRQQPGQSLTLIATANQGSEATYESGFVIDKFPISRPNLTFSTLTVSNMSPEDSSIYLCSVGNTGGGNIQYFGAGTRLSVL.

The chain couples TRBV4-1 to TRBJ2-4; D is undetermined. The DNA end favors TRBJ2-7, so the J call may be wrong. Germline-derived CDR1 and CDR2 are MGHRA and YSYEKL. The CDR3 has 19 residues. CDR3 nucleotide sequence: TGCGCCAGCAGCCAAGTTTCCATACTCCGGGTCAGTGGACCCTACGAGCAGTACTTC. Protein sequence: CASSQVSILRVSGPYEQYF.

This clonotype was seen a few times. The chain joins TRBV6-5 to TRBJ2-1; D gene ambiguous. The CDR3 totals 15 residues. Germline V lookup: CDR1 MNHEY, CDR2 SVGAGI. Trimming took off 7 bases at V and 5 bases at J, with 18 bases between the two ends. This chain's CDR3 is CASTLRRAKDNEQFF. The CDR3 DNA reads as TGTGCCAGCACCCTCCGCCGGGCCAAGGACAATGAGCAGTTCTTC.

Concerning this clonotype: Germline and junction disagree at one end, which may indicate a read error. This rearrangement joins TRBV7-2 to TRBJ2-1, with TRBD2 identical over 12 bases. The CDR3 covers 15 residues. The V gene's germline CDR1 is SGHTA and CDR2 FQGNSA. The CDR3: CVSSFGLAGHNEQFF. The CDR3, as DNA: TGTGTCAGCAGCTTTGGACTAGCGGGACACAATGAGCAGTTCTTC.

For this clonotype: The germline gene is not matched at one end of the junction; a read error may be the cause. This chain links TRBV11-1 with TRBJ2-1; 11 bases are shared with TRBD2. Germline CDR1 reads SGHAT; CDR2 reads FQDESV (reference sequence). The CDR3 totals 16 residues. In DNA, the CDR3 is TGTGGCAGCAGCGTCTCCGGGACTAGCGGTTACAATGAGCAGTTCTTC. This gives the protein CGSSVSGTSGYNEQFF.

The chain is built from TRBV7-2 and TRBJ2-1; D perhaps matches TRBD1 (6 bases). V was clipped by 5 bases and J by 13 bases, with 24 bases between them. The CDR3 is made up of 15 amino acids. Per germline, CDR1 SGHTA and CDR2 FQGNSA. Written as DNA, the CDR3 is TGTGCCAGCAGCAACAGAGGGCGGACAGAAGAGACCCAGTTCTTC. It yields the protein CASSNRGRTEETQFF.

CDR3 residues: CASSPWGPDLQETQYF. The CDR3 DNA reads as TGTGCCAGCAGCCCCTGGGGGCCCGACCTCCAAGAGACCCAGTACTTC. This rearrangement joins TRBV27 to TRBJ2-5; TRBD1 is a possible D gene (6 bases). The CDR3 extends over 16 amino acids. V was trimmed by 6 bases and J by 1 base, leaving 18 bases between them. CDR1 is MNHEY, CDR2 SMNVEV, per germline (reference sequence).

This chain joins TRBV2 and TRBJ2-1; tentatively, D is TRBD1 (5 bases). In germline, CDR1 is SNHLY, CDR2 FYNNEI. V lost 10 bases and J 0 bases, leaving 16 bases between the germline ends. The CDR3 has 15 residues. The CDR3 region has the DNA TGTGCCACCAAACCGACAGCTCGCTCCTACAATGAGCAGTTCTTC. Amino acids: CATKPTARSYNEQFF.

The chain carries TRBV4-2 and TRBJ2-6, with TRBD2 as a possible D gene (5 bases). The CDR3 consists of 16 residues. V lost 4 bases and J 0 bases, leaving 10 bases between the germline ends. CDR1 and CDR2 from the germline V gene are LGHNA and YNFKEQ. This CDR3 reads CASSLIRGSGANVLTF. Written as DNA, the CDR3 is TGTGCCAGCAGCCTGATCCGGGGCTCTGGGGCCAACGTCCTGACTTTC.

This clonotype was observed once. The chain uses TRBV24-1 and TRBJ2-5; 10 positions agree with TRBD2. Germline CDR1 is KGHDR and CDR2 is SFDVKD. V shed 6 bases and J 11 bases; nucleotides not matched to a gene: 14. This CDR3 comprises 15 residues. The DNA for the CDR3 is TGTGCCACCAGTTTAGCGGGGGGAAACCCTTCTGAGCAGTACTTC. Its protein product is CATSLAGGNPSEQYF.

The V and J genes are TRBV27 and TRBJ2-5, with D possibly TRBD2 on 6 matching bases. The germline V gene encodes CDR1 MNHEY and CDR2 SMNVEV (reference sequence). This CDR3 contains 14 residues. Trimming took 2 bases from V and 4 from J, leaving 11 bases between them. CDR3 coding DNA: TGTGCCAGCAGTTTAGCAGAAGCGGGAGAGACCCAGTACTTC. Residues: CASSLAEAGETQYF.

This chain joins TRBV20-1 and TRBJ2-7, with D unresolved. CDR3 size: 14 residues. Trimming shortened V by 3 bases and J by 2 bases, and 14 bases separated the two germline ends. Germline assignment: CDR1 DFQATT and CDR2 SNEGSKA (reference sequence). CDR3 loop: CSARVPVPAYEQYF. In DNA, the CDR3 is TGCAGTGCTAGGGTACCCGTCCCGGCCTACGAGCAGTACTTC.

Comments on this clonotype: Mismatch with germline at one junction end may stem from a read error. The V gene is TRBV20-1, the J gene TRBJ1-5; the D gene is possibly TRBD1 (6 bases). CDR1 and CDR2 (germline): DFQATT, SNEGSKA (reference sequence). The CDR3 is made up of 12 amino acids. The CDR3 DNA is TGTAGTGCAAAGACAGGCCCGGGGCCCCAGCATTTT. Its protein is CSAKTGPGPQHF.

This sequence joins TRBV12-3 or TRBV12-4 and TRBJ1-6; perhaps TRBD1 as D (5 bases). The V end was cut by 7 bases, the J end by 6 bases, with 16 bases between. There are 15 residues in the CDR3. The CDR3 is CASTLGGSGNSPLHF. The CDR3 DNA reads TGTGCCAGCACCCTTGGGGGGTCGGGTAATTCACCCCTCCACTTT.